This T cell receptor (beta chain) is from a study of CD8 T cells in ankylosing spondylitis. Overall study findings and caveats: Relatively rare in peripheral blood, disease-linked clones were also CD8+. Past studies reported some motif variants in reactive arthritis synovial fluid and blood. Reportedly, significant enrichment of disease-linked clones occurred in matched ankylosing spondylitis synovial fluid. Ankylosing spondylitis blood appeared to be characterized by a TCR beta motif of roughly eight highly homologous variants.

Trimming cost V 0 bases and J 5 bases, with 8 bases left between them. Germline V gene sequence: CDR1 DFQATT, CDR2 SNEGSKA (reference sequence). The CDR3 extends over 13 amino acids. Quantitative molecular-barcoded 5'-RACE generated the TCR beta libraries. Each CDR3 protein gets one entry after TCRdb re-called the 5' RACE reads with MiXCR. The table shows under 550,000 distinct CDR3 sequences, with more than 25% occurring only once. This clonotype was seen a handful of times. The target antigen is unknown. The sample comprised blood, either unsorted or a sorted T cell fraction (not recorded which). The rearrangement uses TRBV20-1 and TRBJ2-1; D gene uncertain. The TCR sequence derives from a male donor with ankylosing spondylitis. CDR3 sequence: CSARDRLHNEQFF. The CDR3 DNA reads TGCAGTGCTAGAGATCGGTTGCACAATGAGCAGTTCTTC.